This T cell receptor (beta chain) was sequenced during a study of identical twins. Study outcomes and limitations: Rather than following the same donors, the conclusions depended on cross-sectional statistical analysis.

This CDR3 has 16 amino acids. Germline V gene data show CDR1 as LGHNA and CDR2 as YNFKEQ. J gave up 2 bases and V 1 base, and 7 bases lay outside the gene matches. Worth noting for this clonotype: Its antigen is as yet unknown.

TCRdb recomputed calls from the 5' RACE reads with MiXCR, one row per CDR3 protein. The sample has about 340,000 distinct CDR3 sequences; roughly 12% are singletons. These data are also associated with another study on yellow fever vaccine responses in identical twins.

The V gene is TRBV4-2, the J gene TRBJ2-7, with 8 nucleotides matching TRBD2. The TCR sequence derives from a woman younger than 35 in good health. Input material: CD8+ T cells sorted from blood. CDR3 DNA sequence: TGTGCCAGCAGCCAAGGGTTAGCGGGAACCACCTACGAGCAGTACTTC. Amino acids: CASSQGLAGTTYEQYF.